The 13 T cell receptor beta chains in this list originate from one sample, sequenced in a study of response to subunit inactivated influenza vaccine. TCRdb re-called the RT-PCR reads through MiXCR, storing one row per CDR3 protein. The sample has about 240,000 distinct CDR3 sequences; 12% are singletons. Sequences were derived from non-naive T cells sorted from PBMCs, sampled 14 to 15 days before vaccination. These receptors originate from a man aged 50 to 60 who received an inactivated influenza vaccine.

This clonotype was counted many times. This chain links TRBV20-1 with TRBJ1-4; TRBD1 matches 7 bases. V was pared by 6 bases and J by 7 bases, with 8 bases of the junction left unmatched. The germline V gene has CDR1 DFQATT and CDR2 SNEGSKA (reference sequence). This CDR3 has 13 residues. The CDR3 spells CSATGSVAEKLFF. The DNA for the CDR3 is TGCAGTGCGACAGGGTCCGTGGCTGAAAAACTGTTTTTT.

This clonotype was counted only a few times. CDR3 residues: CSAEITGREVGTQYF. CDR3 sequence (DNA): TGCAGTGCCGAAATTACTGGACGGGAGGTCGGTACGCAGTATTTT. The V gene is TRBV20-1, the J gene TRBJ2-3, with 7 positions matching TRBD2. The germline V gene has CDR1 DFQATT and CDR2 SNEGSKA (reference sequence). With V trimmed by 6 bases and J by 8 bases, 17 bases remained unmatched. This CDR3 is built from 15 residues.

This clonotype has a handful of counts. The chain's CDR3 is CASQDGTWTNEKLFF. The CDR3 bases are TGCGCCAGCCAAGACGGGACTTGGACTAATGAAAAACTGTTTTTT. The rearrangement uses TRBV5-1 and TRBJ1-4; D may be TRBD1 (5 bases). The CDR3 sequence is 15 residues long. CDR1 SGHRS and CDR2 YFSETQ come from the germline V gene. V lost 7 bases, J lost 2 bases, and 15 bases lay in between.

This CDR3 reads CASSTSTGAAGGYNEQFF. In DNA, the CDR3 is TGTGCCAGCAGCACCTCAACCGGGGCAGCGGGGGGATACAATGAGCAGTTCTTC. V is TRBV9 and J is TRBJ2-1; 9 positions match TRBD2. The CDR3 extends over 18 amino acids. CDR1 and CDR2 (germline): SGDLS, YYNGEE. The J segment lost 4 bases and the V segment lost 4 bases, leaving 15 bases of the junction unmatched. The full variable domain, its missing parts supplied by reference TRBV9 and TRBJ2-1, is DSGVTQTPKHLITATGQRVTLRCSPRSGDLSVYWYQQSLDQGLQFLIQYYNGEERAKGNILERFSAQQFPDLHSELNLSSLELGDSALYFCASSTSTGAAGGYNEQFFGPGTRLTVL.

The chain carries TRBV3-1 and TRBJ1-1; tentative D call: TRBD1 (5 bases). Germline V gene lookup returns CDR1 LGHDT and CDR2 YNNKEL (reference sequence). Trimming took 4 bases from V and 0 from J, leaving 9 bases between them. This CDR3 has 14 residues. CDR3 region: CASSRTNMNTEAFF. The CDR3 DNA reads TGTGCCAGCAGCCGGACAAACATGAACACTGAAGCTTTCTTT.

This clonotype was detected a few times. This chain uses TRBV7-2 with TRBJ2-7; unclear D gene. Germline CDR1 reads SGHTA; CDR2 reads FQGNSA. V lost 1 base to trimming and J lost 3 bases, with 10 bases between them. This CDR3 has 14 amino acids. In nucleotides, the CDR3 is TGTGCCAGCAGCTTAGATGCTAACAGCTACGAGCAGTACTTC. As protein: CASSLDANSYEQYF.

This clonotype turned up a few times. The rearrangement uses TRBV5-5 and TRBJ1-6; the D gene is possibly TRBD1 (5 bases). There are 15 residues in the CDR3. V gave up 6 bases and J gave up 4 bases, with 14 bases separating them. CDR1 is SGHKS, CDR2 YYEKEE, per germline (reference sequence). CDR3 protein: CASNLQGTYNSPLHF. For the CDR3, the DNA is TGTGCCAGCAATCTCCAGGGCACATATAATTCACCCCTCCACTTT.

This clonotype was seen only a few times. The chain combines TRBV2 with TRBJ2-3; TRBD2 matches at 9 bases. Germline V gives CDR1 SNHLY, CDR2 FYNNEI. Trimming took 0 bases from V and 7 from J; bases not matched to a gene: 8. The CDR3 runs 16 residues. This chain's CDR3 is CASSEAQGLAAYTQYF. The CDR3 DNA sequence: TGTGCCAGCAGTGAAGCGCAGGGACTAGCAGCTTATACGCAGTATTTT.

The chain carries TRBV12-3 or TRBV12-4 and TRBJ2-5; D remains ambiguous. V dropped 5 bases and J dropped 0 bases, with 10 bases sitting between them. This CDR3 contains 14 residues. The chain's CDR3 is CASSPGDYQETQYF. CDR3 nucleotide sequence: TGTGCCAGCAGTCCCGGAGATTACCAAGAGACCCAGTACTTC.

This clonotype showed up many times. The chain carries TRBV5-1 and TRBJ2-7; D remains ambiguous. The CDR3 loop spans 15 amino acids. From germline, CDR1 is SGHRS and CDR2 YFSETQ. Between the trimmed V and J ends, which lost 2 bases and 0 bases, there was a span of 12 bases. This chain's CDR3 is CASSFLTDSSYEQYF. The CDR3 DNA sequence: TGCGCCAGCAGCTTCCTGACGGATAGCTCCTACGAGCAGTACTTC. Full variable domain (rest looked up from reference TRBV5-1 and TRBJ2-7): KAGVTQTPRYLIKTRGQQVTLSCSPISGHRSVSWYQQTPGQGLQFLFEYFSETQRNKGNFPGRFSGRQFSNSRSEMNVSTLELGDSALYLCASSFLTDSSYEQYFGPGTRLTVT.

This clonotype has a handful of counts. This chain joins TRBV19 and TRBJ1-5; D unresolved. Germline values: CDR1 LNHDA, CDR2 SQIVND (reference sequence). This CDR3 is 15 amino acids long. V gave up 3 bases and J gave up 2 bases, with 11 bases separating them. CDR3 protein: CASSMLESGNQPQHF. Written as DNA, the CDR3 is TGTGCCAGTAGTATGCTGGAGTCTGGCAATCAGCCCCAGCATTTT.

In DNA form, the CDR3 reads TGTGCCAGCAGCTTGAAGGGGGCGCAGAACACCATATATTTT. Protein sequence: CASSLKGAQNTIYF. The chain couples TRBV7-2 to TRBJ1-3; 7 bases fit TRBD1. Germline V lookup: CDR1 SGHTA, CDR2 FQGNSA. This CDR3 has 14 amino acids. Losses at the gene ends were 3 bases for V and 7 bases for J; bases not matched to a gene: 6.

This clonotype was detected once. The genes are TRBV20-1 and TRBJ1-3, with D perhaps matching TRBD1 (5 bases). Germline lookup yields CDR1 DFQATT and CDR2 SNEGSKA (reference sequence). The CDR3 extends over 13 amino acids. V lost 2 bases and J lost 4, with 9 bases in between. DNA of the CDR3: TGCAGTGCTAGATCCGGGACGGGAAACACCATATATTTT. Its protein is CSARSGTGNTIYF.